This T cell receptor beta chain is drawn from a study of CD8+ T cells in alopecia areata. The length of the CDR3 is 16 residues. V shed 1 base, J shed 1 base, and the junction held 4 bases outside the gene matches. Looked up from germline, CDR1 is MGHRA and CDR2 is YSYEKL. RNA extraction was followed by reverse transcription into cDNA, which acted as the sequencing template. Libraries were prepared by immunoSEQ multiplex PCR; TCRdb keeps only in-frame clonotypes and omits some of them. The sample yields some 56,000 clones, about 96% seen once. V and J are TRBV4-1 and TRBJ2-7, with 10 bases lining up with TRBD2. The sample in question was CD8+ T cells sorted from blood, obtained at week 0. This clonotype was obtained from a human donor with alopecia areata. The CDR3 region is CASSQGASGRSYEQYF. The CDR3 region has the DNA TGCGCCAGCAGCCAAGGGGCTAGCGGGAGATCCTACGAGCAGTACTTC.